This T cell receptor beta chain originates from a study of human T cells and chemical hapten exposure. As for the study in general: The patients were mostly female; they had alopecia areata, totalis or universalis. Study-wide results and limits: Patch test score rose with PT1 expanded TCRs, significant at 8, 16, 32, not 4.

In its sample, this clonotype was seen many times. Its specificity is not known. Individual cDNA molecules each carried unique molecular identifiers attached by the library. In the original analysis: Between about 23,224 and 700,000 TCRs appeared in each sample, and the median stood at approximately 100,000. A single record per CDR3 protein comes from TCRdb applying MiXCR to the RACE reads. The V and J calls were not made by the authors but by TCRdb's processing. The data show about 71,000 distinct CDR3 sequences, roughly 9.8% seen once. The V gene lost 6 bases and the J gene lost 0 bases, with 9 bases spanning the gap. Germline-derived CDR1 and CDR2 are MNHEY and SVGAGI. This CDR3 has 14 amino acids. Stated time point: patch test 1, 2 weeks after DPC sensitization. Treatment in this sample: therapeutic diphenylcyclopropenone sensitization with weekly scalp DPC.

This chain uses TRBV6-5 with TRBJ1-3; D not certain. The TCR originated in a middle-aged woman with alopecia areata. Some clones in this sample may be carry-over from other donors' samples. The sequences come from whole blood, collected in connection with sensitization to the hapten diphenylcyclopropenone (DPC). The CDR3 loop is CASSRQRSGNTIYF. CDR3 DNA sequence: TGTGCCAGCAGCCGCCAACGCTCTGGAAACACCATATATTTT.